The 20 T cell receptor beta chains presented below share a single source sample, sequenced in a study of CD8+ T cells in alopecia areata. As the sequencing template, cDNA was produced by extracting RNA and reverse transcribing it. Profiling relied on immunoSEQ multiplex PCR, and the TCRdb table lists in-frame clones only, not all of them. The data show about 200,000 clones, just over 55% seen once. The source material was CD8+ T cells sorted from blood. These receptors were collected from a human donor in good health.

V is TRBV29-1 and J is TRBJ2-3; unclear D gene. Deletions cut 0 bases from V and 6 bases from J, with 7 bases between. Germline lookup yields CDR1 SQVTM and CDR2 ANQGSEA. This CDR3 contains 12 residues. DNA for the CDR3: TGCAGCGTTGAAGAGCAAGCCGATACGCAGTATTTT. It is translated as CSVEEQADTQYF.

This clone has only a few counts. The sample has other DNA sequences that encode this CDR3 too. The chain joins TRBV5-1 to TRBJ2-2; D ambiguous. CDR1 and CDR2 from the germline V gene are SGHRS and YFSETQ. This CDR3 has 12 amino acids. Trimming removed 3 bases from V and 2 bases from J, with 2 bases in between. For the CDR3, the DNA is TGCGCCAGCAGCTACAACACCGGGGAGCTGTTTTTT. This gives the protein CASSYNTGELFF.

The chain's CDR3 is CASSLAPYQETQYF. Written as DNA, the CDR3 is TGTGCCAGCAGTTTGGCCCCGTACCAAGAGACCCAGTACTTC. The chain couples TRBV27 to TRBJ2-5; D not resolved. V was trimmed by 3 bases and J by 0 bases, leaving 8 bases between them. Germline values: CDR1 MNHEY, CDR2 SMNVEV (reference sequence). CDR3 length: 14 residues.

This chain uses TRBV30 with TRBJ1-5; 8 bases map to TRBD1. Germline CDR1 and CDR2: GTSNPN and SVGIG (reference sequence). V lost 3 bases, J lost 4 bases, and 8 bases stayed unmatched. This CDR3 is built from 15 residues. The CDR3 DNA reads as TGTGCCTGGAGCAATGGACAGGGCCCTAATCAGCCCCAGCATTTT. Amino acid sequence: CAWSNGQGPNQPQHF.

The CDR3 DNA sequence: TGCGCCAGCAGCTTGGGTCCCAACTACGAGCAGTACTTC. Residues: CASSLGPNYEQYF. The chain carries TRBV5-1 and TRBJ2-7; D remains ambiguous. The V end was cut by 0 bases, the J end by 3 bases, with 7 bases between. The length of the CDR3 is 13 residues. Germline loops: CDR1 SGHRS, CDR2 YFSETQ.

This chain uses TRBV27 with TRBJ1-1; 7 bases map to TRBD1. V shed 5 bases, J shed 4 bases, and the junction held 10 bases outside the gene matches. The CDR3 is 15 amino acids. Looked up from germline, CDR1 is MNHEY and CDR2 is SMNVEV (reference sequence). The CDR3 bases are TGTGCCAGCAGTACGACAGGGCGGGGAGTCACTGAAGCTTTCTTT. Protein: CASSTTGRGVTEAFF.

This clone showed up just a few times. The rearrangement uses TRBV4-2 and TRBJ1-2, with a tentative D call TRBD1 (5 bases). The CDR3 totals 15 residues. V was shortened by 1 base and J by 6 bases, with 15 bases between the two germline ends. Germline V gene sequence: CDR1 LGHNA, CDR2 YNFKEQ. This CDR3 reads CASSQVTGRENGYTF. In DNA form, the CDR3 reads TGTGCCAGCAGCCAAGTTACGGGCAGGGAAAATGGCTACACCTTC.

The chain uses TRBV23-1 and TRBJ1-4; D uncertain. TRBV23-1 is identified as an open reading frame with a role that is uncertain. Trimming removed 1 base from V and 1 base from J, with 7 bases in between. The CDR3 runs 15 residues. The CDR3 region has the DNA TGCGCCAGCAGTCAATTTCTCCTAACTAATGAAAAACTGTTTTTT. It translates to CASSQFLLTNEKLFF.

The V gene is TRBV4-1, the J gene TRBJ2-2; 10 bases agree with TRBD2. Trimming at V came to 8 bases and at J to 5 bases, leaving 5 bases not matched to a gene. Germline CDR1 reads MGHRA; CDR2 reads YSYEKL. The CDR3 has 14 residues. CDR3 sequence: CASPVAGGTGELFF. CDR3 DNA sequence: TGCGCCAGCCCGGTAGCGGGGGGAACCGGGGAGCTGTTTTTT.

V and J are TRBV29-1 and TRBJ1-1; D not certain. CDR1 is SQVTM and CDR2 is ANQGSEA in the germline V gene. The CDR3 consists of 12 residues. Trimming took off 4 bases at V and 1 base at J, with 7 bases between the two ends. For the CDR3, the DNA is TGCAGCGTTGTGGAGGGGAACACTGAAGCTTTCTTT. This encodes CSVVEGNTEAFF.

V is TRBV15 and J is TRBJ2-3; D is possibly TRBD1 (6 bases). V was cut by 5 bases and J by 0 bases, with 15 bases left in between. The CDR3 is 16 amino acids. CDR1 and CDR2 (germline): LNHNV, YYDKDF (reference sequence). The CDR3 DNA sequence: TGTGCCACCAGCGGAGCGAACAGGGAAAGCACAGATACGCAGTATTTT. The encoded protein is CATSGANRESTDTQYF.

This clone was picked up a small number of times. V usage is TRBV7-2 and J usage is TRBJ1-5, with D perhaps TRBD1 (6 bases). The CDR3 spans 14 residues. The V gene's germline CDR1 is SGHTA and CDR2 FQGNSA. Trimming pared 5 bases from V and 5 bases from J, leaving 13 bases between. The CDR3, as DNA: TGTGCCAGCAGCGGACGGGCAGGGGATCAGCCCCAGCATTTT. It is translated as CASSGRAGDQPQHF.

This CDR3 reads CASSWALGSNQPQHF. CDR3 DNA sequence: TGTGCCAGTAGTTGGGCCCTGGGCAGCAATCAGCCCCAGCATTTT. J is TRBJ1-5 and V is TRBV19; D gene uncertain. The CDR3 totals 15 residues. Germline CDR1 is LNHDA and CDR2 is SQIVND (reference sequence). The ends were cut back, 5 bases at V and 1 base at J, with 12 bases in the middle.

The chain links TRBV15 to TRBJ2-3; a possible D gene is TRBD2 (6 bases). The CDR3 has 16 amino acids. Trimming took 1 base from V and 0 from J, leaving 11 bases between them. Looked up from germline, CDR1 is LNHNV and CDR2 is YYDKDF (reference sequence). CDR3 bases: TGTGCCACCAGCAGAGCGGATAGCGGAAGCACAGATACGCAGTATTTT. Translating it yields CATSRADSGSTDTQYF.

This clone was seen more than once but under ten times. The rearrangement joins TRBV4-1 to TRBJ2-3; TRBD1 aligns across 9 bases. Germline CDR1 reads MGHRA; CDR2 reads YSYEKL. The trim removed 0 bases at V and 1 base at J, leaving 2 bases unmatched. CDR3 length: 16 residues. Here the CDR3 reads CASSQEDRGGTDTQYF. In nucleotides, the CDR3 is TGCGCCAGCAGCCAAGAGGACAGGGGCGGCACAGATACGCAGTATTTT.

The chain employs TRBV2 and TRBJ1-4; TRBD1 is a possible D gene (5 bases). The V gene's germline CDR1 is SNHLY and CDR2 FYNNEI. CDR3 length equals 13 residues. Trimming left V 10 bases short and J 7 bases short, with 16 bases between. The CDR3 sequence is CANQGVPGEKLFF. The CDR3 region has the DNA TGTGCCAACCAAGGGGTGCCAGGTGAAAAACTGTTTTTT.

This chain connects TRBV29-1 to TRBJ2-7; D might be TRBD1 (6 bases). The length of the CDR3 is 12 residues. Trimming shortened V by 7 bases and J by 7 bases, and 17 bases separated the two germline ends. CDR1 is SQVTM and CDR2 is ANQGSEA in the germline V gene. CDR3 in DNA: TGCAGCGCTCCAGGGGACACTGGGGAGCAGTACTTC. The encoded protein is CSAPGDTGEQYF.

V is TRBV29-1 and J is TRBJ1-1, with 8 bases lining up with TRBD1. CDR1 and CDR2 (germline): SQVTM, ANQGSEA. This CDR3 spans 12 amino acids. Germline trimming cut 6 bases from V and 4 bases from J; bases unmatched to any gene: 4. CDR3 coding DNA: TGCAGCGTGGGCGGACAGGGCACTGAAGCTTTCTTT. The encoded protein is CSVGGQGTEAFF.

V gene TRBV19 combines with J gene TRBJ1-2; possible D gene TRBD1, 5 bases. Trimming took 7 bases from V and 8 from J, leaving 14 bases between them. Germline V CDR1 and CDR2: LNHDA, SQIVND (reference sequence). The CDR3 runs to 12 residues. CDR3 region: CASTDSSRGYTF. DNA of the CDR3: TGTGCCAGTACCGACAGTTCCAGGGGCTACACCTTC.

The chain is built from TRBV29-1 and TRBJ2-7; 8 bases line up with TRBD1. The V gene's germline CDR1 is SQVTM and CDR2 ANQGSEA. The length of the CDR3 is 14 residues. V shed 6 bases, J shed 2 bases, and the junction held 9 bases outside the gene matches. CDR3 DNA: TGCAGCGTCGCAGGACAGGGCCACCCCTACGAGCAGTACTTC. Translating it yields CSVAGQGHPYEQYF.